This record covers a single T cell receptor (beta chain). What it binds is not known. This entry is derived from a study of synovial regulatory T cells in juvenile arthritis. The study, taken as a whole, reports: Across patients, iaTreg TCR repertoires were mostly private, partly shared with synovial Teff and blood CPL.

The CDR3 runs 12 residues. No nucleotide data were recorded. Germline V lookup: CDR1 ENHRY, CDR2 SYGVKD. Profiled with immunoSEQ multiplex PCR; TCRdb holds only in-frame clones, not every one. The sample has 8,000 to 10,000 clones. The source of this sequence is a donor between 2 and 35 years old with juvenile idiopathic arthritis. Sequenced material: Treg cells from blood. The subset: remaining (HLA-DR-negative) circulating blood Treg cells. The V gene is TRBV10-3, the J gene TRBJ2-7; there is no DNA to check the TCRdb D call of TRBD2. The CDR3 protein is CAISESYSEQYF.